Described below is a single TCR beta chain sequence and its context. Its matching antigen is unknown. At one boundary the junction diverges from the germline segment, which might be a read error. Germline V CDR1 and CDR2: SEHNR, FQNEAQ (reference sequence). The CDR3 sequence is 15 residues long. These data come from a study of T-cell memory formation after mild COVID-19. MiXCR, applied by TCRdb to the 5' RACE reads, yields one record per CDR3 protein. The sample shows about 160,000 distinct CDR3 sequences, roughly 31% of them seen only once. Study conclusions and caveats: The main location of contracting CD4+ clones was CM and EM, and that of contracting CD8+ clones was EMRA. Later expanders leaned toward CD4+, whereas clones contracting from day 15 to 85 were balanced CD4/CD8. Pre-infection memory contained some responding clones, which suggested that cross-reactive memory had joined.

V usage is TRBV7-9 and J usage is TRBJ2-7, with 11 bases matching TRBD2. The sequenced sample consisted of PBMCs or a T cell subset sorted from them (not recorded which). The clonotype comes from an adult woman who had mild COVID-19 (a few samples of this study predate the infection). Cell type and time point are not known. Here the CDR3 DNA reads TGTGCCAGCAGCCCCGGGACTAGCGGAGGGTACGTGCAGTACTTC. Translating it yields CASSPGTSGGYVQYF.